This entry lists 24 T cell receptor beta chains sequenced from one sample in a study of blood T cells in healthy people across ages (dated by TCRdb to between 2014 and 2016). Receptors were amplified or captured by 5' RACE. Instrument on record: Illumina HiSeq 2500. A second PCR of roughly 6 to 12 cycles was run with a J-beta primer mix and a sample-barcoded 5' primer. TCRdb itself trimmed the public reads at Q25 with fastp, ran MiXCR and retained productive beta chains. For every CDR3 protein sequence, its rows merge into one entry that carries the most common genes and DNA. The sample table contains roughly 800,000 distinct CDR3 sequences; only one count was recorded for about 26% of them. The ten largest account for about 3% of the sample. The same data also went into a second study, on T cells of mothers and their children.

Sequenced: blood. The receptor set was obtained from a boy younger than 18 in good health.

The chain carries TRBV7-2 and TRBJ2-3, with D possibly being TRBD1 (6 bases). Trimming cost V 4 bases and J 6 bases, with 14 bases left between them. CDR3 size: 14 residues. Germline V gene sequence: CDR1 SGHTA, CDR2 FQGNSA. CDR3: CASSSGQDRDTQYF. CDR3 bases: TGTGCCAGCAGCTCGGGACAAGACCGGGATACGCAGTATTTT.

This clonotype was counted only a few times. The chain uses TRBV2 and TRBJ1-1, with TRBD1 as a possible D gene (5 bases). V lost 6 bases and J lost 2, with 13 bases in between. Germline CDR1 and CDR2: SNHLY and FYNNEI. This CDR3 spans 14 amino acids. CDR3 sequence (DNA): TGTGCCAGCAGACCAGGGATGACTAACACTGAAGCTTTCTTT. This sequence encodes CASRPGMTNTEAFF.

This chain links TRBV5-1 with TRBJ2-7; 7 nucleotides match TRBD1. V trimming: 5 bases; J trimming: 3 bases; junction bases outside the gene matches: 11. The CDR3 contains 15 residues. Per the germline V gene, CDR1 is SGHRS and CDR2 is YFSETQ. The CDR3 loop reads CASRTGTVRGYEQYF. DNA of the CDR3: TGCGCCAGCAGGACCGGGACAGTAAGAGGCTACGAGCAGTACTTC. Full variable domain (remainder filled in from reference TRBV5-1 and TRBJ2-7): KAGVTQTPRYLIKTRGQQVTLSCSPISGHRSVSWYQQTPGQGLQFLFEYFSETQRNKGNFPGRFSGRQFSNSRSEMNVSTLELGDSALYLCASRTGTVRGYEQYFGPGTRLTVT.

In this sample, this clonotype turned up many times. The chain joins TRBV2 to TRBJ2-1; no firm D call. The CDR3 covers 12 residues. The ends were cut back, 3 bases at V and 10 bases at J, with 10 bases in the middle. Germline assignment: CDR1 SNHLY and CDR2 FYNNEI. CDR3 protein: CASSDAMTEQFF. Here the CDR3 DNA reads TGTGCCAGCAGTGACGCGATGACAGAGCAGTTCTTC.

The chain couples TRBV6-1 to TRBJ2-5; 9 positions match TRBD2. CDR3 size: 15 residues. V was clipped by 8 bases and J by 0 bases; unmatched bases: 7. CDR1 is MNHNS, CDR2 SASEGT, per germline. The CDR3 reads CASRLSGGYQETQYF. The DNA of the CDR3 is TGTGCCAGCCGCCTGAGCGGGGGGTACCAAGAGACCCAGTACTTC.

This clonotype turned up a few times. The chain couples TRBV19 to TRBJ2-1, with D hard to call. V dropped 5 bases and J dropped 12 bases, with 11 bases sitting between them. Germline V CDR1 and CDR2: LNHDA, SQIVND (reference sequence). CDR3 length equals 11 residues. CDR3 sequence: CASSGVVGQFF. The CDR3 DNA follows: TGTGCCAGTAGTGGCGTAGTGGGGCAGTTCTTC.

The chain is built from TRBV28 and TRBJ1-2, with D perhaps matching TRBD1 (5 bases). The CDR3 totals 13 residues. Germline-derived CDR1 and CDR2 are MDHEN and SYDVKM. Trimming cost V 3 bases and J 8 bases, with 13 bases left between them. The CDR3 region is CASSFPAGKGYTF. Here the CDR3 DNA reads TGTGCCAGCAGTTTCCCCGCAGGGAAGGGCTACACCTTC.

The J gene is TRBJ1-2, the V gene TRBV27; D gene uncertain. Trimming shortened V by 3 bases and J by 6 bases, and 11 bases separated the two germline ends. Per the germline V gene, CDR1 is MNHEY and CDR2 is SMNVEV (reference sequence). The CDR3 is made up of 13 amino acids. CDR3 protein: CASSFSTVDGYTF. The CDR3 region has the DNA TGTGCCAGCAGTTTTTCGACGGTGGATGGCTACACCTTC.

This clonotype has more than one count but fewer than ten. This sequence joins TRBV20-1 and TRBJ2-5; the D is unclear. The ends were cut back, 4 bases at V and 2 bases at J, with 8 bases in the middle. CDR1 is DFQATT, CDR2 SNEGSKA, per germline (reference sequence). This CDR3 has 12 residues. DNA of the CDR3: TGCAGTGCTAATAAGGGACAAGAGACCCAGTACTTC. Amino acid sequence: CSANKGQETQYF.

This clonotype was counted once. V and J are TRBV28 and TRBJ2-7; the D gene is possibly TRBD1 (6 bases). Germline values: CDR1 MDHEN, CDR2 SYDVKM. This CDR3 region has 14 residues. The germline V and J ends were trimmed by 2 bases and 6 bases, with 14 bases remaining between them. CDR3 nucleotide sequence: TGTGCCAGCAGTTTAGGGGGCGTAATTGGCGAGCAGTACTTC. As protein: CASSLGGVIGEQYF.

This clonotype was detected a few times. The chain is built from TRBV12-3 or TRBV12-4 and TRBJ1-5; D gene unclear. The CDR3 is 15 amino acids. Trimming removed 7 bases at V and 4 bases at J, with 17 bases between. The CDR3 nucleotides read TGTGCCAGCACGTCCCTGACCCAAGGAAATCAGCCCCAGCATTTT. Protein sequence: CASTSLTQGNQPQHF.

This clonotype was counted only a few times. The chain links TRBV6-1 to TRBJ1-1; D is undetermined. Germline V CDR1 and CDR2: MNHNS, SASEGT. The germline V and J ends were trimmed by 4 bases and 5 bases, with 14 bases remaining between them. The CDR3 loop spans 14 amino acids. The CDR3 loop is CASSVRLIVTEAFF. The CDR3 bases are TGTGCCAGCAGTGTCCGACTGATCGTTACTGAAGCTTTCTTT.

The J gene is TRBJ2-3, the V gene TRBV27; 7 nucleotides align to TRBD2. The CDR3 loop spans 17 amino acids. The V and J ends lost 3 bases and 2 bases, in that order; junction bases with no gene match: 11. Germline V gives CDR1 MNHEY, CDR2 SMNVEV (reference sequence). The CDR3 sequence: CASSLSLGTTYTDTQYF. In DNA form, the CDR3 reads TGTGCCAGCAGTTTGTCCCTCGGGACTACCTACACAGATACGCAGTATTTT.

The chain couples TRBV2 to TRBJ2-1, with 12 bases aligning to TRBD2. The germline V gene encodes CDR1 SNHLY and CDR2 FYNNEI. V lost 7 bases to trimming and J lost 9 bases; unmatched junction nucleotides: 7. CDR3 size: 14 residues. In DNA, the CDR3 is TGTGCCAGCAATCCACTAGCGGGGGGAGGTGAGCAGTTCTTC. Protein: CASNPLAGGGEQFF.

The sample holds a few counts of this clonotype. One junction end disagrees with the germline gene, perhaps due to a read error. This chain connects TRBV2 to TRBJ2-1, with 7 bases fitting TRBD2. Germline V gene lookup returns CDR1 SNHLY and CDR2 FYNNEI. This CDR3 has 16 amino acids. CDR3 sequence: CTSRKNGDYSYNEQFF. DNA of the CDR3: TGTACCAGCAGAAAGAACGGGGACTACTCCTACAATGAGCAGTTCTTC.

This clonotype was seen more than once but under ten times. This chain joins TRBV20-1 and TRBJ2-5; no firm D call. The CDR3 is 12 residues long. V was cut by 0 bases and J by 5 bases, with 7 bases left in between. CDR1 and CDR2 from the germline V gene are DFQATT and SNEGSKA (reference sequence). The CDR3 spells CSARDQWETQYF. CDR3 nucleotides: TGCAGTGCTAGAGATCAGTGGGAGACCCAGTACTTC.

The chain uses TRBV6-1 and TRBJ2-6; the D gene could be TRBD1 or TRBD2 (5 bases each). The germline V gene has CDR1 MNHNS and CDR2 SASEGT. V lost 9 bases to trimming and J lost 0 bases, with 21 bases between them. The CDR3 is 18 amino acids. The CDR3 DNA reads as TGTGCCAGTTCGCGGTGGGACCCGGCCTACTCTGGGGCCAACGTCCTGACTTTC. It codes for CASSRWDPAYSGANVLTF.

J is TRBJ2-1 and V is TRBV5-1; 8 positions agree with TRBD1. The CDR3 runs to 14 residues. Germline CDR1 reads SGHRS; CDR2 reads YFSETQ. V lost 4 bases to trimming and J lost 7 bases; unmatched junction nucleotides: 7. Here the CDR3 reads CASSATGVSNEQFF. For the CDR3, the DNA is TGCGCCAGCAGCGCGACAGGGGTTAGTAATGAGCAGTTCTTC.

This clonotype was picked up a small number of times. The rearrangement links TRBV30 to TRBJ2-1; 8 bases are a match to TRBD2. The germline gives CDR1 GTSNPN, CDR2 SVGIG (reference sequence). V shed 2 bases, J shed 2 bases, and the junction held 5 bases outside the gene matches. The CDR3 spans 15 residues. The CDR3 sequence is CAWSRSGGTYNEQFF. Here the CDR3 DNA reads TGTGCCTGGAGTAGGAGCGGGGGCACCTACAATGAGCAGTTCTTC.

This clonotype occurred a few times. The chain links TRBV7-2 to TRBJ1-1; D unclear. With 5 bases removed from V and 2 bases from J, the gap between germline ends came to 18 bases. CDR3 size: 16 residues. The V gene's germline CDR1 is SGHTA and CDR2 FQGNSA. CDR3 sequence (DNA): TGTGCCAGCAGCAATCCCCTCCGGTACTTCAACACTGAAGCTTTCTTT. Its translation is CASSNPLRYFNTEAFF.

In DNA form, the CDR3 reads TGTGCCAGTGGCGAGCGGGGTGAGCAGTTCTTC. Translation: CASGERGEQFF. The chain uses TRBV7-6 and TRBJ2-1; 7 bases line up with TRBD2. There are 11 residues in the CDR3. Germline V gene data show CDR1 as SGHVS and CDR2 as FNYEAQ. J gave up 9 bases and V 9 bases, and 5 bases lay outside the gene matches.

V is TRBV7-3 and J is TRBJ2-2; 7 bases match TRBD1. The CDR3 has 14 amino acids. Germline V gene sequence: CDR1 SGHTA, CDR2 FQGTGA. With 6 bases clipped from V and 1 base from J, the junction kept 2 bases outside the gene matches. The chain's CDR3 is CASRDRRNTGELFF. In DNA, the CDR3 is TGTGCCAGCAGGGACAGGAGGAACACCGGGGAGCTGTTTTTT.

The chain employs TRBV11-3 and TRBJ2-2; unclear D gene. Deletions cut 2 bases from V and 6 bases from J, with 7 bases between. CDR1 is SGHNT, CDR2 YENEEA, per germline. The CDR3 has 13 amino acids. As DNA, the CDR3 is TGTGCCAGCAGCTTATATGGAGCCGGGGAGCTGTTTTTT. Encoded protein: CASSLYGAGELFF.

Written as DNA, the CDR3 is TGTGCTAGTGCTATCTTGCTCTGGACTACGGTAGAGACCCAGTACTTC. Its translation: CASAILLWTTVETQYF. This chain joins TRBV12-5 and TRBJ2-1, with D possibly TRBD2 on 6 matching bases. The J call may be in error: the DNA end matches TRBJ2-5 better. The CDR3 contains 16 residues. Germline V gene sequence: CDR1 LGHNT, CDR2 FRNRAP.